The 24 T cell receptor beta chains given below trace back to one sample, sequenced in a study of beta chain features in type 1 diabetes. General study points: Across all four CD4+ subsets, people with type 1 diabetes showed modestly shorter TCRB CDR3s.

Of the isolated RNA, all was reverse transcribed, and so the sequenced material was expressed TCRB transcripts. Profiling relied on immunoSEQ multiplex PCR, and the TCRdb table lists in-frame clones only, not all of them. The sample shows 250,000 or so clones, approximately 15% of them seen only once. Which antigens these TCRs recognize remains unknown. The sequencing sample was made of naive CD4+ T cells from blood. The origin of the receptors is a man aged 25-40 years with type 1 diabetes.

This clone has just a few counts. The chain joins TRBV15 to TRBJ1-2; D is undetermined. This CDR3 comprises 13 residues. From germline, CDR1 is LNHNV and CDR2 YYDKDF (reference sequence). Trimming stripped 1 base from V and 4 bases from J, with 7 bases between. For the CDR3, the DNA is TGTGCCACCAGCAGAGTAGGGAGCTATGGCTACACCTTC. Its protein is CATSRVGSYGYTF. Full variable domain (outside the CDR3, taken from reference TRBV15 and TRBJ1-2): DAMVIQNPRYQVTQFGKPVTLSCSQTLNHNVMYWYQQKSSQAPKLLFHYYDKDFNNEADTPDNFQSRRPNTSFCFLDIRSPGLGDTAMYLCATSRVGSYGYTFGSGTRLTVV.

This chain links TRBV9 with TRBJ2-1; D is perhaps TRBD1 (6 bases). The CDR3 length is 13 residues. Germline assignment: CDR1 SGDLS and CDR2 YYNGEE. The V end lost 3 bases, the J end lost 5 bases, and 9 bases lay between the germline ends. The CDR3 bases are TGTGCCAGCAGCGCAGGGGTAAACAATGAGCAGTTCTTC. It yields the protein CASSAGVNNEQFF.

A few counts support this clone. The CDR3 DNA is TGTGCCAGCAGCTTAGACCGACTAGCGGCCCTCCAAGAGACCCAGTACTTC. This sequence encodes CASSLDRLAALQETQYF. The chain uses TRBV11-2 and TRBJ2-5; 9 bases are shared with TRBD2. Trimming removed 0 bases from V and 1 base from J; junction bases left unmatched: 6. This CDR3 is built from 17 residues. Germline assignment: CDR1 SGHAT and CDR2 FQNNGV.

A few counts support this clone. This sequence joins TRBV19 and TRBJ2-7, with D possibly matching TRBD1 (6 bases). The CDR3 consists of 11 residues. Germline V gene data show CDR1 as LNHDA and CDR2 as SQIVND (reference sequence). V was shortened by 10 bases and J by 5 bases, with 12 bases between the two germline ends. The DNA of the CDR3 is TGTGCCACGCAAGCAGGGGACGAGCAGTACTTC. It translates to CATQAGDEQYF.

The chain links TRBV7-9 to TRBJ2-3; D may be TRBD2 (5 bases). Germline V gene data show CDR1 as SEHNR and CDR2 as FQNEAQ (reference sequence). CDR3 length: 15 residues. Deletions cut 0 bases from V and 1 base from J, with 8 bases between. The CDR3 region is CASSLASGRTDTQYF. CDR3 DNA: TGTGCCAGCAGCTTAGCGAGCGGCCGCACAGATACGCAGTATTTT.

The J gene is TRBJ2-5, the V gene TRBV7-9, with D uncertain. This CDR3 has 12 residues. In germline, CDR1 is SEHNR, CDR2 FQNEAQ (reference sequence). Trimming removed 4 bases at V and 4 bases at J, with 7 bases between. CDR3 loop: CASSSLPETQYF. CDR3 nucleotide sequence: TGTGCCAGCAGCTCCCTTCCAGAGACCCAGTACTTC.

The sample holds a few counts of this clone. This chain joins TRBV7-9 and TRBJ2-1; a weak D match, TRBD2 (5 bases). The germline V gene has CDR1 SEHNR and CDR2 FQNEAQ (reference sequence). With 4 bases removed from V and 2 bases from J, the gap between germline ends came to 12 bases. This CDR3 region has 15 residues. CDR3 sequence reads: CASSSHGLAYNEQFF. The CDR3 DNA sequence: TGTGCCAGCAGCTCCCACGGACTTGCCTACAATGAGCAGTTCTTC.

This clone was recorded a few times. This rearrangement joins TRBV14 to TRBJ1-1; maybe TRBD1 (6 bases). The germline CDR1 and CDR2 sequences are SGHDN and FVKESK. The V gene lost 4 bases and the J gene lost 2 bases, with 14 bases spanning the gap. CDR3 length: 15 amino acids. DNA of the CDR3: TGTGCCAGCAGCCGTGACAGGTCCCCCAACACTGAAGCTTTCTTT. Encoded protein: CASSRDRSPNTEAFF.

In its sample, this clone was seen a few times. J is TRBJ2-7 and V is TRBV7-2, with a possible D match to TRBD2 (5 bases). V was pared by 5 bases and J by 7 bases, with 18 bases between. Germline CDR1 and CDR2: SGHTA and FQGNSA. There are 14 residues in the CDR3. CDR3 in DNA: TGTGCCAGCAGCGCCAGAGGGAACCCTCGGGAGCAGTACTTC. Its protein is CASSARGNPREQYF.

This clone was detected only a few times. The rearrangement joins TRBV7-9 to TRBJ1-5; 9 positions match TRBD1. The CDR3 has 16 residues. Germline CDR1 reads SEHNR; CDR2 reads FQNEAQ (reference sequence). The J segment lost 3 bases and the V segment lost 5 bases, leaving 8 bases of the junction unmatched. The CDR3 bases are TGTGCCAGCAGCCTGGGGACAGGGTCGCTCAATCAGCCCCAGCATTTT. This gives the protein CASSLGTGSLNQPQHF. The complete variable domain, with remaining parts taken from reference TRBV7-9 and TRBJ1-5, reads DTGVSQNPRHKITKRGQNVTFRCDPISEHNRLYWYRQTLGQGPEFLTYFQNEAQLEKSRLLSDRFSAERPKGSFSTLEIQRTEQGDSAMYLCASSLGTGSLNQPQHFGDGTRLSIL.

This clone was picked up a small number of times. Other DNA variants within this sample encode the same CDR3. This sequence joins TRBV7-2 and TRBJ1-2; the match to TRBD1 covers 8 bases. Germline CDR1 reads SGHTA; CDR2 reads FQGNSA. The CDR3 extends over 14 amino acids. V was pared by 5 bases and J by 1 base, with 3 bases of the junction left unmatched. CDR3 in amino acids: CASSPGQGNYGYTF. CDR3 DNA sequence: TGTGCCAGCAGCCCAGGACAGGGTAACTATGGCTACACCTTC.

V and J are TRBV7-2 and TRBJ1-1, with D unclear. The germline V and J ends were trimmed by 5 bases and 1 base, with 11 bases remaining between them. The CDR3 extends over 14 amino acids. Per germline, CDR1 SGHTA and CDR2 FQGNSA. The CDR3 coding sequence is TGTGCCAGCAGCCCCGCGCTCCGGAACACTGAAGCTTTCTTT. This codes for CASSPALRNTEAFF.

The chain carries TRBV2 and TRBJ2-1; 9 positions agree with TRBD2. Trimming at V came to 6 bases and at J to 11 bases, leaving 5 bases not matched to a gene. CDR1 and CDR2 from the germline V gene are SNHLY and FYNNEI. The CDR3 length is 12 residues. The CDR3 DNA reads TGTGCCAGCAGGCTAGCGGGGCCCCAGCAGTTCTTC. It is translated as CASRLAGPQQFF. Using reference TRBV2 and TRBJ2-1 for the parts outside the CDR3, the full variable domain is EPEVTQTPSHQVTQMGQEVILRCVPISNHLYFYWYRQILGQKVEFLVSFYNNEISEKSEIFDDQFSVERPDGSNFTLKIRSTKLEDSAMYFCASRLAGPQQFFGPGTRLTVL.

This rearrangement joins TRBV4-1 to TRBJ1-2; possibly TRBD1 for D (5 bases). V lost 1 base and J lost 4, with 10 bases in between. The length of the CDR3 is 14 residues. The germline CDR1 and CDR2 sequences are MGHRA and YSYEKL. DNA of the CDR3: TGCGCCAGCAGCCAAGCCCTGGGGCTCTATGGCTACACCTTC. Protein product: CASSQALGLYGYTF.

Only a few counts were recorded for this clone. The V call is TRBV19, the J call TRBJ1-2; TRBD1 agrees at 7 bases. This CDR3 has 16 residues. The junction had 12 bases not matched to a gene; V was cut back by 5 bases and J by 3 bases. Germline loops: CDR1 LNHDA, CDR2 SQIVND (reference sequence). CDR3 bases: TGTGCCAGTAGTCCAACCGGGACAGCAGCATACTATGGCTACACCTTC. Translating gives CASSPTGTAAYYGYTF. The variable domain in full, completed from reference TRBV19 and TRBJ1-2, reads DGGITQSPKYLFRKEGQNVTLSCEQNLNHDAMYWYRQDPGQGLRLIYYSQIVNDFQKGDIAEGYSVSREKKESFPLTVTSAQKNPTAFYLCASSPTGTAAYYGYTFGSGTRLTVV.

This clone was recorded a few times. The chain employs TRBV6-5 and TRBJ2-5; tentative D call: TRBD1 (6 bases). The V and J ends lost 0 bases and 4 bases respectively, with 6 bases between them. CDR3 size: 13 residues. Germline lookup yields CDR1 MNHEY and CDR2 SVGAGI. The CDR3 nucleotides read TGTGCCAGCAGTTACTCGGGGGCAGAGACCCAGTACTTC. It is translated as CASSYSGAETQYF.

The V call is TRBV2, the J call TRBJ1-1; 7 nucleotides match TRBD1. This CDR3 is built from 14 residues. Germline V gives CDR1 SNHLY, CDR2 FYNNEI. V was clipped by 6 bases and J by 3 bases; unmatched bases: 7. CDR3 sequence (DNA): TGTGCCAGCAGCGGGACCCAGGGGGACACTGAAGCTTTCTTT. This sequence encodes CASSGTQGDTEAFF.

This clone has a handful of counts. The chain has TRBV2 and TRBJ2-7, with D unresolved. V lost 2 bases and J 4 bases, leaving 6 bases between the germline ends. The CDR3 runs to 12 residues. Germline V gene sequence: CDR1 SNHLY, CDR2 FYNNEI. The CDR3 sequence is CASSETTYEQYF. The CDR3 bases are TGTGCCAGCAGTGAAACTACTTACGAGCAGTACTTC.

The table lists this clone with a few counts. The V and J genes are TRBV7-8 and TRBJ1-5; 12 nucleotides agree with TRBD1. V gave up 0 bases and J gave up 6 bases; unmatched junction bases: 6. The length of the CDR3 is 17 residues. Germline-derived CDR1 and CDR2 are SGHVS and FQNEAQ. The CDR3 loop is CASSLAVGTGGSQPQHF. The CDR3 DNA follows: TGTGCCAGCAGCTTAGCGGTGGGGACAGGGGGCAGTCAGCCCCAGCATTTT.

The CDR3 region has the DNA TGTGCCAGCAGTTACTCGAGGCAGGGTAGCACAGATACGCAGTATTTT. Translated: CASSYSRQGSTDTQYF. The chain links TRBV6-6 to TRBJ2-3; possibly TRBD1 for D (5 bases). With 0 bases removed from V and 0 bases from J, the gap between germline ends came to 10 bases. This CDR3 has 16 amino acids. Per the germline V gene, CDR1 is MNHNY and CDR2 is SVGAGI (reference sequence).

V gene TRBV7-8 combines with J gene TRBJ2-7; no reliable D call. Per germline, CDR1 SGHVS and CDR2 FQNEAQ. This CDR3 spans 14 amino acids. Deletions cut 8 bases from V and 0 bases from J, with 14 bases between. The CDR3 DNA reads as TGTGCCAGCCGATCGAGCGTCGCCTCCTACGAGCAGTACTTC. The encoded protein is CASRSSVASYEQYF.

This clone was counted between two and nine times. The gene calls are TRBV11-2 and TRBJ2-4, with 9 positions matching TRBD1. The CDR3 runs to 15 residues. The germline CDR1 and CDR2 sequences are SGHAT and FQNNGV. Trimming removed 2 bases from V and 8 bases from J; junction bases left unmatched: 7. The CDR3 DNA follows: TGTGCCAGCAGCTTATCCGGGGACAGGGCGGACATTCAGTACTTC. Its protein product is CASSLSGDRADIQYF.

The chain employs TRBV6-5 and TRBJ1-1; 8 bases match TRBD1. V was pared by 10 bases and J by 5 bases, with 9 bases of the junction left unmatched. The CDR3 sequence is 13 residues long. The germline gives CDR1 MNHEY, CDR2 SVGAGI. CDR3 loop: CATQARGLTEAFF. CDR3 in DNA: TGTGCCACCCAGGCCAGGGGGCTTACTGAAGCTTTCTTT.

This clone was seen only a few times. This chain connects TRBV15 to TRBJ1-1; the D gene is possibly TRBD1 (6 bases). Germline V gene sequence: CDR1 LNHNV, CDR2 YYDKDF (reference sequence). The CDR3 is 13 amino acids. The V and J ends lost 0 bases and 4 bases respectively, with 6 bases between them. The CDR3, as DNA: TGTGCCACCAGCAGAGAGGGGGCCACTGAAGCTTTCTTT. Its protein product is CATSREGATEAFF.